The TCR beta chain described here comes from a study of blood T cell repertoires in COVID-19. This table comes from immunoSEQ multiplex PCR, and its TCRdb copy is limited to in-frame clones, with some not included. The table includes tens of thousands of clones, roughly 80% detected once. The length of the CDR3 is 17 residues. Germline CDR1 and CDR2: MRHNA and SNTAGT. Losses at the gene ends were 1 base for V and 5 bases for J; bases not matched to a gene: 6. The receptor's source is a woman aged 45-60 years with active or convalescent COVID-19. The rearrangement links TRBV6-4 to TRBJ2-2, with TRBD2 identical over 11 bases. The specimen sequenced was peripheral blood. As DNA, the CDR3 is TGTGCCAGCAGTGACTACCACTTAGCGGGAGGGACCGGGGAGCTGTTTTTT. As protein: CASSDYHLAGGTGELFF.